The next 18 T cell receptor beta chains were all read from a single sample in a study of cytomegalovirus exposure and HLA in healthy donors. The PCR contained 60 Vbeta and 13 Jbeta primers. Assay used: immunoSEQ multiplex PCR; TCRdb lists only in-frame clones, some missing. The sample has approximately 78,000 clones; roughly 84% are singletons. The sequenced sample consisted of PBMCs. Receptor source: a woman in her fifties or sixties in good health and CMV-seronegative.

The genes are TRBV5-1 and TRBJ2-2, with 11 bases lining up with TRBD2. Trimming cost V 0 bases and J 4 bases; bases outside gene matches: 2. The CDR3 runs to 16 residues. Germline CDR1 and CDR2: SGHRS and YFSETQ. CDR3 loop: CASSLGTSGRTGELFF. CDR3 nucleotide sequence: TGCGCCAGCAGCTTGGGGACTAGCGGGCGCACCGGGGAGCTGTTTTTT.

The V and J genes are TRBV6-1 and TRBJ2-3, with D perhaps TRBD2 (7 bases). The CDR3 is 14 amino acids. Germline CDR1 reads MNHNS; CDR2 reads SASEGT. The V and J ends lost 8 bases and 6 bases respectively, with 18 bases between them. CDR3 DNA sequence: TGTGCCAGCGGGACTGGGGGGGCCGAGGATACGCAGTATTTT. Protein sequence: CASGTGGAEDTQYF.

The rearrangement uses TRBV4-2 and TRBJ2-2, with TRBD1 identical over 11 bases. The CDR3 runs to 16 residues. Germline CDR1 reads LGHNA; CDR2 reads YNFKEQ. Unmatched junction bases numbered 2, after V lost 0 bases and J lost 5 bases. Here the CDR3 DNA reads TGTGCCAGCAGCCAAGAAGGACAGGGGGCGACCGGGGAGCTGTTTTTT. This codes for CASSQEGQGATGELFF.

This rearrangement joins TRBV30 to TRBJ2-1; D unresolved. Germline loops: CDR1 GTSNPN, CDR2 SVGIG (reference sequence). CDR3 size: 15 residues. Trimming took off 1 base at V and 0 bases at J, with 10 bases between the two ends. CDR3: CAWSEDWSSYNEQFF. CDR3 sequence (DNA): TGTGCCTGGAGTGAAGACTGGAGCTCCTACAATGAGCAGTTCTTC.

The gene calls are TRBV28 and TRBJ1-1; D gene unclear. Looked up from germline, CDR1 is MDHEN and CDR2 is SYDVKM. The V and J ends lost 2 bases and 6 bases respectively, with 13 bases between them. The length of the CDR3 is 14 residues. CDR3 residues: CASSLQAPAPEAFF. The CDR3 bases are TGTGCCAGCAGTTTACAGGCTCCGGCTCCTGAAGCTTTCTTT.

J is TRBJ2-7 and V is TRBV7-8; 7 nucleotides match TRBD1. The V and J ends lost 5 bases and 1 base, in that order; junction bases with no gene match: 5. The CDR3 is made up of 14 amino acids. Germline values: CDR1 SGHVS, CDR2 FQNEAQ. This CDR3 is CASSNNRGSYEQYF. The DNA of the CDR3 is TGTGCCAGCAGCAACAACAGGGGTTCCTACGAGCAGTACTTC.

V usage is TRBV7-9 and J usage is TRBJ2-7; 9 bases match TRBD1. The germline gives CDR1 SEHNR, CDR2 FQNEAQ (reference sequence). This CDR3 is 13 amino acids long. J lost 2 bases, V lost 5 bases, and 1 base had no gene match. As DNA, the CDR3 is TGTGCCAGCAGCCGGGACAGGGCCTACGAGCAGTACTTC. Amino acids: CASSRDRAYEQYF.

The rearrangement joins TRBV2 to TRBJ2-2; 8 nucleotides line up with TRBD1. The V gene's germline CDR1 is SNHLY and CDR2 FYNNEI. The V and J ends lost 2 bases and 4 bases, in that order; junction bases with no gene match: 15. CDR3 length equals 19 residues. The CDR3 DNA sequence: TGTGCCAGCAGTGAATATCATGTGGGAGGACAGGGTGTCACCGGGGAGCTGTTTTTT. It encodes CASSEYHVGGQGVTGELFF.

For this clone: Other nucleotide sequences in the sample specify the same CDR3. V gene TRBV19 combines with J gene TRBJ2-7, with TRBD1 as a possible D gene (6 bases). Germline V gene sequence: CDR1 LNHDA, CDR2 SQIVND (reference sequence). CDR3 length: 13 amino acids. Between the trimmed V and J ends, which lost 3 bases and 4 bases, there was a span of 10 bases. CDR3 loop: CASSIGQGYEQYF. The CDR3 DNA follows: TGTGCCAGTAGTATTGGGCAGGGGTACGAGCAGTACTTC.

The chain has TRBV6-6 and TRBJ2-1; tentative D call: TRBD2 (7 bases). V was pared by 7 bases and J by 10 bases, with 20 bases between. The V gene's germline CDR1 is MNHNY and CDR2 SVGAGI (reference sequence). This CDR3 spans 14 amino acids. This CDR3 reads CASTGGGAKGEQFF. Here the CDR3 DNA reads TGTGCCAGCACTGGTGGGGGGGCCAAAGGAGAGCAGTTCTTC.

The chain employs TRBV7-2 and TRBJ2-1, with 8 positions matching TRBD2. This CDR3 spans 16 amino acids. Germline V gives CDR1 SGHTA, CDR2 FQGNSA. V gave up 2 bases and J gave up 4 bases; unmatched junction bases: 7. CDR3 loop: CASSLRSSGAYNEQFF. The CDR3 nucleotides read TGTGCCAGCAGCTTAAGGAGTAGCGGGGCATACAATGAGCAGTTCTTC.

This chain uses TRBV5-1 with TRBJ2-7, with a tentative D call TRBD2 (6 bases). V lost 5 bases and J 2 bases, leaving 14 bases between the germline ends. This CDR3 has 14 residues. CDR1 SGHRS and CDR2 YFSETQ come from the germline V gene. The CDR3 DNA reads as TGCGCCAGCAGAGAGTCTGGCGGGACCTACGAGCAGTACTTC. Its protein product is CASRESGGTYEQYF.

The chain carries TRBV7-9 and TRBJ1-1; D is possibly TRBD1 (5 bases). The ends were cut back, 8 bases at V and 3 bases at J, with 19 bases in the middle. The CDR3 runs to 15 residues. Germline V gene sequence: CDR1 SEHNR, CDR2 FQNEAQ (reference sequence). DNA for the CDR3: TGTGCCAGCCAACCCCCCCGGGGGGAAGACACTGAAGCTTTCTTT. As protein: CASQPPRGEDTEAFF.

DNA of the CDR3: TGCGCCAGCAGTGAGTCGGCTGTTTACGAGCAGTACTTC. It specifies CASSESAVYEQYF. V is TRBV10-2 and J is TRBJ2-7; D unclear. The CDR3 spans 13 residues. Germline values: CDR1 WSHSY, CDR2 SAAADI. Trimming cost V 0 bases and J 4 bases, with 7 bases left between them.

This clone occurred a few times. The rearrangement joins TRBV4-3 to TRBJ1-1; 7 bases agree with TRBD1. Per the germline V gene, CDR1 is LGHNA and CDR2 is YSLEER. V lost 0 bases and J lost 0; bases outside the gene matches: 7. The CDR3 is made up of 17 amino acids. CDR3: CASSQDPDRSMNTEAFF. For the CDR3, the DNA is TGCGCCAGCAGCCAAGACCCGGACAGGTCAATGAACACTGAAGCTTTCTTT.

The chain carries TRBV27 and TRBJ2-1; tentatively, D is TRBD1 (6 bases). This CDR3 region has 14 residues. The V end lost 5 bases, the J end lost 5 bases, and 13 bases lay between the germline ends. The germline CDR1 and CDR2 sequences are MNHEY and SMNVEV (reference sequence). CDR3 DNA sequence: TGTGCCAGCAGTCCCGACAGGAAAAACAATGAGCAGTTCTTC. Its translation: CASSPDRKNNEQFF.

The gene calls are TRBV15 and TRBJ2-1, with a weak D call TRBD2 (6 bases). The germline gives CDR1 LNHNV, CDR2 YYDKDF (reference sequence). V dropped 8 bases and J dropped 4 bases, with 12 bases sitting between them. CDR3 length equals 13 residues. CDR3 loop: CATGEEWYNEQFF. Written as DNA, the CDR3 is TGTGCCACCGGGGAGGAGTGGTACAATGAGCAGTTCTTC.

This clone showed up just a few times. The chain links TRBV6-5 to TRBJ1-2, with TRBD1 matching over 8 bases. Germline trimming cut 6 bases from V and 1 base from J; bases unmatched to any gene: 7. Germline V gene lookup returns CDR1 MNHEY and CDR2 SVGAGI. The CDR3 runs 15 residues. The CDR3: CASSSPGQGNYGYTF. The CDR3 DNA is TGTGCCAGCAGCTCCCCAGGACAGGGTAACTATGGCTACACCTTC.